This TCR beta chain is drawn from a study of blood T cells in healthy people across ages (dated by TCRdb to the mid-2010s). Some background on the complete study: In model experiments, template switching captured about one uniquely barcoded TCR beta cDNA molecule for every two T cells. The study analyzed two additional independent replicas of 1 million unique cDNA reads from the same blood draw for two donors, one aged 18 to 30 and one aged 80 or older. Donors of different ages were randomly distributed across sequencing lanes to avoid experimental bias. The donors were split into four age groups: young (average around 15 years), middle-aged (around 37), aged (roughly 68) and long-lived (about 82). Age-related changes in TCR beta repertoire diversity were measured in the study by deep sequencing normalized with unique cDNA molecular identifiers.

The 39 donors, aged about 6 to 100 years, were systemically healthy Caucasian individuals from Russia. Around 9.9 milliliters of peripheral blood were collected from each donor into EDTA-treated Vacutainer tubes. Ficoll-Paque density-gradient centrifugation was used to isolate PBMCs, with at least 6.5 million per sample. Trizol reagent was used to extract total RNA from the PBMCs, yielding at least 6 micrograms per sample. For every donor, an aliquot of PBMCs went through flow cytometry to measure the percentages of naive CD45RAhigh/CD27high T cells. Points the paper makes about the study in general: Compared with the aged group, more naive CD4+ T cells, fewer expanded clones and increased TCR diversity were shown by the long-lived group, suggesting age selection. The CMV infection status of donors was not known, potentially confounding age-related changes in expanded clonotypes. Because profiling used bulk unsorted PBMCs, naive and antigen-experienced compartments could not be compared conclusively. Estimates of total diversity based on one million sequenced T cells were regarded as lower bounds and as underestimates. Observed TCR beta diversity per million T cells fell roughly linearly with age, and a significant reduction was already apparent by age around 40. The percentage of naive T cells measured by flow cytometry correlated strongly with observed TCR beta diversity.

V drops 8 bases and J drops 5 bases, leaving 12 bases in between. CDR1 and CDR2 were assigned from the germline V gene as MGHDK and SYGVNS. The CDR3 measures 12 amino acids from cysteine to phenylalanine. Of the read, only the CDR3 DNA is kept; its 36 bases are in frame from base 1. Turning to this clonotype: The target of this receptor is not known. Base qualities were left out, and no much larger clone turns up one base away.

Library construction relied on 5' RACE. Sequencing took place on an Illumina HiSeq 2500. The second PCR ran for roughly 6 to 11 cycles and used a J-beta primer mix along with a sample-barcoded 5' primer. A template-switch 5' adaptor carrying 12 random nucleotides introduced a unique molecular identifier onto each TCR beta cDNA molecule. At least 3 million CDR3-containing paired-end reads were obtained from each sample. The Mint cDNA synthesis kit, primed by a TRBC-specific oligonucleotide, was used to synthesize first-strand cDNA from all RNA. All cDNA was treated with uracil-DNA glycosylase and then went through a first 18-cycle PCR with the universal primers M1SS and BC2_uni_R. Concerning the study's data processing: Each sample was normalized by randomly selecting 1 million high-quality reads, each carrying a distinct molecular identifier. Instead of being binned into consensus sequences, reads that shared molecular identifiers were thrown out. CDR3 identification, clonotype clustering and error correction used MiTCR with a Q25 quality threshold and the strictest error-elimination algorithm. A nonparametric unseen species model using Euler transformation provided a lower-bound estimate of total TCR beta diversity. Using fastp at Q25 and MiXCR, TCRdb reprocessed the public reads and kept productive beta chains. Merged by CDR3 protein, the rows form single entries marked with the most common genes and DNA. V and J calls and clone size were set by TCRdb, not the authors. Recorded for this sample are around 690,000 distinct CDR3 sequences; 58% of them occurred a single time. 30% to 45% of the sample comes from the top ten.

The receptor comes from a man aged 55 to 70 in good health. Specimen: blood. The chain couples TRBV25-1 to TRBJ2-5; the D segment could be TRBD2, given 5 matching bases. CDR3 reads: CASGASGETQYF. The DNA is TGTGCCAGCGGCGCCTCGGGGGAGACCCAGTACTTC.